What follows are 23 T cell receptor beta chains derived from one specimen sequenced in a study of PD-1 blockade in mismatch repair-deficient tumors. Using immunoSEQ multiplex PCR, the repertoire was profiled, and TCRdb retains in-frame clones only, with some absent. Of some 120,000 clones in the sample, roughly 86% were seen once. Sample: peripheral blood, taken about 17 months after starting pembrolizumab. Source of these receptors: an adult with mismatch repair-deficient cancer.

V gene TRBV5-1 combines with J gene TRBJ2-5; D is unclear. This CDR3 spans 13 amino acids. The V end was cut by 0 bases, the J end by 7 bases, with 10 bases between. CDR1 is SGHRS, CDR2 YFSETQ, per germline. The CDR3 region has the DNA TGCGCCAGCAGCTTGGAACTATTCTGGACCCAGTACTTC. Translation gives CASSLELFWTQYF.

The sample holds a few counts of this clone. This chain joins TRBV18 and TRBJ1-2; D may be TRBD1 (5 bases). The CDR3 totals 15 residues. Per germline, CDR1 KGHSH and CDR2 LQKENI. Between the trimmed V and J ends, which lost 2 bases and 2 bases, there was a span of 12 bases. The CDR3 is CASSPGNDRNYGYTF. The CDR3 DNA reads as TGTGCCAGCTCACCAGGGAACGACAGAAACTATGGCTACACCTTC.

This chain joins TRBV4-1 and TRBJ1-1, with D unclear. The germline CDR1 and CDR2 sequences are MGHRA and YSYEKL. Trimming took 1 base from V and 1 from J, leaving 7 bases between them. The CDR3 extends over 14 amino acids. The CDR3 region has the DNA TGCGCCAGCAGCCAAGTCGCAGGGAACACTGAAGCTTTCTTT. Protein: CASSQVAGNTEAFF.

This sequence joins TRBV10-3 and TRBJ2-7, with a tentative D call TRBD2 (6 bases). This CDR3 is built from 15 residues. Trimming shortened V by 0 bases and J by 3 bases, and 12 bases separated the two germline ends. Germline V gene lookup returns CDR1 ENHRY and CDR2 SYGVKD. This CDR3 reads CAISESEGPHYEQYF. The CDR3 nucleotides are TGTGCCATCAGTGAGTCGGAGGGGCCCCACTACGAGCAGTACTTC.

The chain carries TRBV28 and TRBJ2-7, with 8 bases fitting TRBD1. Germline assignment: CDR1 MDHEN and CDR2 SYDVKM. J lost 3 bases, V lost 4 bases, and 5 bases had no gene match. The CDR3 runs to 14 residues. CDR3 coding DNA: TGTGCCAGCAGTTGGACAGGGCCGCTCTACGAGCAGTACTTC. It yields the protein CASSWTGPLYEQYF. Complete variable domain (other parts from reference TRBV28 and TRBJ2-7): DVKVTQSSRYLVKRTGEKVFLECVQDMDHENMFWYRQDPGLGLRLIYFSYDVKMKEKGDIPEGYSVSREKKERFSLILESASTNQTSMYLCASSWTGPLYEQYFGPGTRLTVT.

The V and J genes are TRBV18 and TRBJ2-3, with a possible D match to TRBD2 (5 bases). V dropped 0 bases and J dropped 3 bases, with 13 bases sitting between them. The CDR3 consists of 16 residues. Germline V gene sequence: CDR1 KGHSH, CDR2 LQKENI. The CDR3 sequence is CASSPPVMGETDTQYF. The CDR3 bases are TGTGCCAGCTCACCACCGGTAATGGGAGAGACAGATACGCAGTATTTT.

The CDR3 is CASSRDRGSNQPQHF. CDR3 sequence (DNA): TGTGCCAGCAGTAGGGACAGAGGGAGCAATCAGCCCCAGCATTTT. The chain carries TRBV6-1 and TRBJ1-5; 7 bases agree with TRBD1. The CDR3 spans 15 residues. Germline CDR1 MNHNS, CDR2 SASEGT. After removal of 5 bases from V and 1 base from J, the junction contained 5 bases not matched to a gene.

The V and J genes are TRBV5-5 and TRBJ2-4; D may be TRBD1 (6 bases). This CDR3 has 14 amino acids. Germline assignment: CDR1 SGHKS and CDR2 YYEKEE (reference sequence). Trimming left V 2 bases short and J 9 bases short, with 15 bases between. This chain's CDR3 is CASSFQGWSGIQYF. The CDR3 region has the DNA TGTGCCAGCAGCTTCCAGGGGTGGAGCGGCATTCAGTACTTC.

The chain is built from TRBV5-1 and TRBJ2-3; D not certain. CDR1 and CDR2 (germline): SGHRS, YFSETQ. V was shortened by 0 bases and J by 0 bases, with 8 bases between the two germline ends. This CDR3 is 15 amino acids long. The CDR3 nucleotides read TGCGCCAGCAGCTTGGCCAAGGCTAGCACAGATACGCAGTATTTT. Residues: CASSLAKASTDTQYF.

V and J are TRBV29-1 and TRBJ2-1, with TRBD2 matching 13 bases. V shed 2 bases and J 9 bases; nucleotides not matched to a gene: 4. CDR1 SQVTM and CDR2 ANQGSEA come from the germline V gene. The CDR3 runs to 14 residues. CDR3: CSVELLAGGPEQFF. In DNA form, the CDR3 reads TGCAGCGTTGAATTACTAGCGGGAGGGCCTGAGCAGTTCTTC.

The V gene is TRBV4-1, the J gene TRBJ2-1; D is perhaps TRBD1 or TRBD2 (7 bases each). The CDR3 length is 17 residues. The germline V gene encodes CDR1 MGHRA and CDR2 YSYEKL. Trimming took 0 bases from V and 9 from J, leaving 21 bases between them. The CDR3 sequence: CASSQDSWVSRGGEQFF. CDR3 nucleotide sequence: TGCGCCAGCAGCCAAGATTCGTGGGTTAGCAGGGGGGGTGAGCAGTTCTTC.

A note on this clone: Relative to the germline gene, one junction end is altered; a read error may explain this. The chain carries TRBV5-1 and TRBJ2-2; D unclear. Germline assignment: CDR1 SGHRS and CDR2 YFSETQ. This CDR3 is built from 12 residues. CDR3 coding DNA: TGCGCCAGCAGGTTGGCGACCGGGGAGCTGTTTTTT. Translation: CASRLATGELFF.

The chain combines TRBV7-9 with TRBJ1-2; 10 bases match TRBD1. Losses at the gene ends were 6 bases for V and 4 bases for J; bases not matched to a gene: 2. Germline assignment: CDR1 SEHNR and CDR2 FQNEAQ (reference sequence). The CDR3 is made up of 13 amino acids. Here the CDR3 reads CASSRTGGYGYTF. The CDR3, as DNA: TGTGCCAGCAGTAGGACAGGGGGCTATGGCTACACCTTC.

V usage is TRBV7-9 and J usage is TRBJ2-2; 9 nucleotides match TRBD2. CDR1 is SEHNR and CDR2 is FQNEAQ in the germline V gene (reference sequence). The V segment lost 4 bases and the J segment 9 bases; nucleotides outside the gene matches: 3. The CDR3 covers 13 residues. The CDR3 DNA reads as TGTGCCAGCAGCTCAGGGACTAGCCGGGAGCTGTTTTTT. This gives the protein CASSSGTSRELFF.

The CDR3 coding sequence is TGCGCCAGCAGCCTACGTTTCAAGGATGAAAAACTGTTTTTT. Translated, it gives CASSLRFKDEKLFF. This rearrangement joins TRBV5-1 to TRBJ1-4; no clear D gene. The CDR3 is made up of 14 amino acids. Per germline, CDR1 SGHRS and CDR2 YFSETQ. V dropped 4 bases and J dropped 6 bases, with 13 bases sitting between them.

This chain links TRBV27 with TRBJ2-1; D gene uncertain. This CDR3 is built from 16 residues. CDR1 and CDR2 (germline): MNHEY, SMNVEV (reference sequence). V lost 5 bases to trimming and J lost 4 bases, with 18 bases between them. The CDR3 protein is CASSPSETTSYNEQFF. DNA for the CDR3: TGTGCCAGCAGTCCCAGCGAGACCACCTCTTACAATGAGCAGTTCTTC.

The gene calls are TRBV6-1 and TRBJ2-2, with 7 positions matching TRBD1. Germline V gives CDR1 MNHNS, CDR2 SASEGT. Trimming took 4 bases from V and 5 from J; bases not matched to a gene: 13. CDR3 length: 17 residues. As DNA, the CDR3 is TGTGCCAGCAGTGCTATAAAGACAGGGTGGGGAACCGGGGAGCTGTTTTTT. It yields the protein CASSAIKTGWGTGELFF.

The V call is TRBV6-1, the J call TRBJ1-3; D not resolved. The CDR3 has 15 residues. Germline V gene sequence: CDR1 MNHNS, CDR2 SASEGT. Trimming took 2 bases from V and 0 from J, leaving 8 bases between them. CDR3: CASSERQYSGNTIYF. CDR3 DNA sequence: TGTGCCAGCAGTGAAAGACAATACTCTGGAAACACCATATATTTT.

This clone has just a few counts. This chain links TRBV5-4 with TRBJ2-3; D assignment may be TRBD1 or TRBD2 (6 bases each). Germline CDR1 SGHNT, CDR2 YYREEE (reference sequence). This CDR3 has 13 residues. The V gene lost 5 bases and the J gene lost 4 bases, with 11 bases spanning the gap. CDR3 nucleotide sequence: TGTGCCAGCAGAGGGGGAGGCCCAGATACGCAGTATTTT. Residues: CASRGGGPDTQYF.

V gene TRBV7-2 combines with J gene TRBJ2-3; D is undetermined. V lost 1 base and J lost 3, with 8 bases in between. The CDR3 covers 14 residues. Germline CDR1 SGHTA, CDR2 FQGNSA. The CDR3 coding sequence is TGTGCCAGCAGCTTAGGGAGTATTACAGATACGCAGTATTTT. It is translated as CASSLGSITDTQYF.

The chain combines TRBV27 with TRBJ2-3; the match to TRBD1 covers 9 bases. The CDR3 totals 15 residues. After removal of 4 bases from V and 3 bases from J, the junction contained 5 bases not matched to a gene. Germline V CDR1 and CDR2: MNHEY, SMNVEV (reference sequence). The CDR3 loop is CASSYTGGRTDTQYF. The CDR3 region has the DNA TGTGCCAGCAGTTATACAGGGGGCAGGACAGATACGCAGTATTTT.

V is TRBV7-9 and J is TRBJ2-1; 11 nucleotides agree with TRBD2. The CDR3 sequence is 15 residues long. Trimming at V came to 5 bases and at J to 4 bases, leaving 4 bases not matched to a gene. The germline V gene has CDR1 SEHNR and CDR2 FQNEAQ (reference sequence). The DNA of the CDR3 is TGTGCCAGCAGCCACGGACTAGCGGGTTACAATGAGCAGTTCTTC. This sequence encodes CASSHGLAGYNEQFF.

The rearrangement joins TRBV14 to TRBJ1-5; 9 bases are a match to TRBD1. The CDR3 totals 19 residues. Germline trimming cut 4 bases from V and 1 base from J; bases unmatched to any gene: 14. Germline-derived CDR1 and CDR2 are SGHDN and FVKESK. CDR3 DNA sequence: TGTGCCAGCAGCCCTAAACGAACGGGACAGGGTGGGAGCAATCAGCCCCAGCATTTT. Amino acids: CASSPKRTGQGGSNQPQHF.